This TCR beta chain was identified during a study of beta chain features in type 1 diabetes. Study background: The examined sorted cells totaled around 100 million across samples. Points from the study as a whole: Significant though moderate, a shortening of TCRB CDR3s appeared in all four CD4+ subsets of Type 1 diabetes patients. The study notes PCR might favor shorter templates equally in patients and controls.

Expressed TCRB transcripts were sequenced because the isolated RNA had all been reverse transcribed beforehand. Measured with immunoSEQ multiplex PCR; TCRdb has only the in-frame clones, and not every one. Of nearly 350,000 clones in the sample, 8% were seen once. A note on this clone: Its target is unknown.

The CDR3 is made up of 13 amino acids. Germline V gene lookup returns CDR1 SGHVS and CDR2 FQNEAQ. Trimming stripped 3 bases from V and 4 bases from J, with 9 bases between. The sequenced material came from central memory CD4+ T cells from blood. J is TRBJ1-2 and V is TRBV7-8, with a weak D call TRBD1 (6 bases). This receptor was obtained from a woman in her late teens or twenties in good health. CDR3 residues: CASSFDRSYGYTF. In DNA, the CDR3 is TGTGCCAGCAGCTTTGACAGGAGCTATGGCTACACCTTC.